The 21 T cell receptor beta chains listed next were all sequenced from one sample in a study of brain T cells in children with intractable seizures. TCRdb's table, derived via immunoSEQ multiplex PCR, lists solely in-frame clones and lacks some. This table has about 340,000 clones, approximately 93% appearing once. The sample's time point: blood from clinic visit 5 months post-surgery; TSC patient then seizure free. Specimen: peripheral blood, collected roughly 5 months after surgery. The source is a boy younger than two with tuberous sclerosis and intractable seizures.

This chain connects TRBV24-1 to TRBJ1-2; D is unclear. CDR1 and CDR2 (germline): KGHDR, SFDVKD. This CDR3 has 13 amino acids. V shed 1 base and J shed 4 bases, with 6 bases lying between them. CDR3 in DNA: TGTGCCACCAGTGATTTTCCAGGCTATGGCTACACCTTC. This sequence encodes CATSDFPGYGYTF.

This clone was found once. This chain joins TRBV9 and TRBJ1-6, with D perhaps TRBD1 (5 bases). Per the germline V gene, CDR1 is SGDLS and CDR2 is YYNGEE. This CDR3 region has 15 residues. The V end was cut by 1 base, the J end by 10 bases, with 15 bases between. The CDR3 sequence is CASSVRSQGDSPLHF. The CDR3 region has the DNA TGTGCCAGCAGCGTACGTTCTCAGGGAGACTCACCCCTCCACTTT.

Concerning this clone itself: At the DNA level, this CDR3 is encoded by other sequences in the same sample as well. V and J are TRBV9 and TRBJ2-3; D is undetermined. Trimming left V 1 base short and J 0 bases short, with 6 bases between. The CDR3 sequence is 14 residues long. The germline V gene has CDR1 SGDLS and CDR2 YYNGEE. The CDR3 region has the DNA TGTGCCAGCAGCGTACAAGGTAGCACAGATACGCAGTATTTT. Translation gives CASSVQGSTDTQYF. The full variable domain, in which reference TRBV9 and TRBJ2-3 provide the parts outside the CDR3, is DSGVTQTPKHLITATGQRVTLRCSPRSGDLSVYWYQQSLDQGLQFLIQYYNGEERAKGNILERFSAQQFPDLHSELNLSSLELGDSALYFCASSVQGSTDTQYFGPGTRLTVL.

This rearrangement joins TRBV2 to TRBJ2-7; 7 nucleotides match TRBD2. CDR3 length: 15 residues. The V gene end was trimmed by 3 bases and the J gene end by 3 bases; junction bases not matched to a gene: 8. CDR1 SNHLY and CDR2 FYNNEI come from the germline V gene. As DNA, the CDR3 is TGTGCCAGCAGTGAGCGGGGGAGCCTCCTCTACGAGCAGTACTTC. Amino acids: CASSERGSLLYEQYF. Combining the CDR3 with reference TRBV2 and TRBJ2-7 gives the whole variable domain EPEVTQTPSHQVTQMGQEVILRCVPISNHLYFYWYRQILGQKVEFLVSFYNNEISEKSEIFDDQFSVERPDGSNFTLKIRSTKLEDSAMYFCASSERGSLLYEQYFGPGTRLTVT.

Comments on this clone: The sample contains more than one DNA sequence encoding this CDR3. The V call is TRBV5-1, the J call TRBJ2-7; 7 nucleotides match TRBD1. The CDR3 sequence is 13 residues long. The V gene's germline CDR1 is SGHRS and CDR2 YFSETQ. Trimming took 7 bases from V and 1 from J; bases not matched to a gene: 5. CDR3 protein: CASSLQGSYEQYF. The CDR3, as DNA: TGCGCCAGCTCCTTACAGGGGTCCTACGAGCAGTACTTC.

The chain employs TRBV5-5 and TRBJ1-5, with D unclear. The germline CDR1 and CDR2 sequences are SGHKS and YYEKEE (reference sequence). V lost 0 bases, J lost 3 bases, and 4 bases lay in between. The CDR3 contains 13 residues. DNA for the CDR3: TGTGCCAGCAGCTTGGAATCCAATCAGCCCCAGCATTTT. Amino acid sequence: CASSLESNQPQHF. Drawing the rest from reference TRBV5-5 and TRBJ1-5, the complete variable domain is DAGVTQSPTHLIKTRGQQVTLRCSPISGHKSVSWYQQVLGQGPQFIFQYYEKEERGRGNFPDRFSARQFPNYSSELNVNALLLGDSALYLCASSLESNQPQHFGDGTRLSIL.

The chain carries TRBV2 and TRBJ2-5; tentatively, D is TRBD2 (5 bases). The CDR3 consists of 14 residues. V was cut by 4 bases and J by 4 bases, with 13 bases left in between. Germline V lookup: CDR1 SNHLY, CDR2 FYNNEI. The CDR3 DNA is TGTGCCAGCAGTGTGCCCCCCGAGGGAGAGACCCAGTACTTC. Its protein is CASSVPPEGETQYF.

The chain joins TRBV7-2 to TRBJ2-5; 7 bases map to TRBD2. V dropped 1 base and J dropped 2; count of bases not matched to a gene: 10. CDR1 and CDR2 from the germline V gene are SGHTA and FQGNSA. The CDR3 runs 17 residues. The CDR3 reads CASSLVLGLPIQETQYF. The CDR3 DNA sequence: TGTGCCAGCAGCTTAGTTTTGGGACTACCTATACAAGAGACCCAGTACTTC. The full variable domain, rest sourced from reference TRBV7-2 and TRBJ2-5, is GAGVSQSPSNKVTEKGKDVELRCDPISGHTALYWYRQSLGQGLEFLIYFQGNSAPDKSGLPSDRFSAERTGGSVSTLTIQRTQQEDSAVYLCASSLVLGLPIQETQYFGPGTRLLVL.

This chain uses TRBV19 with TRBJ1-5; no definite D call. The CDR3 spans 15 residues. CDR1 and CDR2 from the germline V gene are LNHDA and SQIVND (reference sequence). With 4 bases removed from V and 1 base from J, the gap between germline ends came to 11 bases. The CDR3, as DNA: TGTGCCAGTAGTAGTCTACCCCGAAGCAATCAGCCCCAGCATTTT. As protein: CASSSLPRSNQPQHF.

The V gene is TRBV5-1, the J gene TRBJ1-6; 8 bases align to TRBD1. The CDR3 loop spans 14 amino acids. With V trimmed by 4 bases and J by 6 bases, 3 bases remained unmatched. Looked up from germline, CDR1 is SGHRS and CDR2 is YFSETQ. As DNA, the CDR3 is TGCGCCAGCAGCGCGGGACAGGCTAATTCACCCCTCCACTTT. Amino acids: CASSAGQANSPLHF.

The chain is built from TRBV7-8 and TRBJ2-7, with TRBD2 matching 8 bases. The J segment lost 4 bases and the V segment lost 1 base, leaving 9 bases of the junction unmatched. This CDR3 has 16 amino acids. Germline loops: CDR1 SGHVS, CDR2 FQNEAQ. CDR3 DNA: TGTGCCAGCAGCTTAGACGCGGCGGGGGGTCTTTACGAGCAGTACTTC. Encoded protein: CASSLDAAGGLYEQYF.

The chain is built from TRBV11-2 and TRBJ1-4; perhaps TRBD1 as D (6 bases). Germline CDR1 is SGHAT and CDR2 is FQNNGV. V shed 5 bases and J shed 2 bases, with 9 bases lying between them. The CDR3 covers 14 residues. The CDR3 loop reads CASSRGATNEKLFF. The CDR3 region has the DNA TGTGCCAGCAGCCGGGGGGCGACTAATGAAAAACTGTTTTTT.

The chain links TRBV24-1 to TRBJ2-3; a weak D match, TRBD2 (5 bases). The V end was cut by 5 bases, the J end by 0 bases, with 11 bases between. The CDR3 sequence is 15 residues long. Germline V CDR1 and CDR2: KGHDR, SFDVKD. The CDR3 loop is CATSVGETSTDTQYF. The CDR3, as DNA: TGTGCCACCAGTGTTGGGGAGACTAGCACAGATACGCAGTATTTT.

V gene TRBV19 combines with J gene TRBJ2-1, with a possible D match to TRBD2 (6 bases). This CDR3 is built from 16 residues. Germline V lookup: CDR1 LNHDA, CDR2 SQIVND (reference sequence). The ends were cut back, 6 bases at V and 1 base at J, with 16 bases in the middle. As DNA, the CDR3 is TGTGCCAGTAGCCGCGGGGCGGGCAGATCCTACAATGAGCAGTTCTTC. Translation gives CASSRGAGRSYNEQFF.

This chain joins TRBV27 and TRBJ2-6, with TRBD2 identical over 8 bases. CDR3 size: 15 residues. V lost 3 bases, J lost 2 bases, and 0 bases stayed unmatched. Germline V lookup: CDR1 MNHEY, CDR2 SMNVEV (reference sequence). For the CDR3, the DNA is TGTGCCAGCAGTTTTAGCGGGACTGGGGCCAACGTCCTGACTTTC. Encoded protein: CASSFSGTGANVLTF. Filled out from reference TRBV27 and TRBJ2-6, the complete variable domain reads EAQVTQNPRYLITVTGKKLTVTCSQNMNHEYMSWYRQDPGLGLRQIYYSMNVEVTDKGDVPEGYKVSRKEKRNFPLILESPSPNQTSLYFCASSFSGTGANVLTFGAGSRLTVL.

V is TRBV5-8 and J is TRBJ1-2; the match to TRBD1 covers 9 bases. Germline V CDR1 and CDR2: SGHTS, YDEGEE. Trimming took 5 bases from V and 8 from J; bases not matched to a gene: 7. The CDR3 loop spans 13 amino acids. The CDR3 DNA sequence: TGTGCCAGCAGAAGGGACAGGGTTAAGGGCTACACCTTC. Amino acids: CASRRDRVKGYTF. Together with reference TRBV5-8 and TRBJ1-2, the CDR3 gives the full variable domain: EAGVTQSPTHLIKTRGQQATLRCSPISGHTSVYWYQQALGLGLQFLLWYDEGEERNRGNFPPRFSGRQFPNYSSELNVNALELEDSALYLCASRRDRVKGYTFGSGTRLTVV.

This chain uses TRBV28 with TRBJ2-2; TRBD1 matches at 7 bases. Germline CDR1 and CDR2: MDHEN and SYDVKM. The CDR3 covers 15 residues. V lost 8 bases, J lost 4 bases, and 10 bases stayed unmatched. The CDR3 region is CASGSLQGFTGELFF. The CDR3 DNA follows: TGTGCCAGCGGTTCCTTACAGGGGTTCACCGGGGAGCTGTTTTTT. The full variable domain, with the rest looked up from reference TRBV28 and TRBJ2-2, is DVKVTQSSRYLVKRTGEKVFLECVQDMDHENMFWYRQDPGLGLRLIYFSYDVKMKEKGDIPEGYSVSREKKERFSLILESASTNQTSMYLCASGSLQGFTGELFFGEGSRLTVL.

The V gene is TRBV19, the J gene TRBJ1-2; TRBD1 agrees at 9 bases. This CDR3 has 14 residues. V lost 4 bases and J lost 6; bases outside the gene matches: 6. The V gene's germline CDR1 is LNHDA and CDR2 SQIVND (reference sequence). DNA for the CDR3: TGTGCCAGTAGTACCCGGACAGGGGACGATGGCTACACCTTC. It encodes CASSTRTGDDGYTF.

This chain uses TRBV5-1 with TRBJ2-7; 8 bases are a match to TRBD2. With 2 bases clipped from V and 4 bases from J, the junction kept 5 bases outside the gene matches. Per germline, CDR1 SGHRS and CDR2 YFSETQ. The CDR3 contains 14 residues. CDR3 protein: CASSFQGGGYEQYF. The CDR3 DNA sequence: TGCGCCAGCAGCTTTCAGGGCGGGGGGTACGAGCAGTACTTC.

This clone was detected only once. The chain carries TRBV3-1 (or the pseudogene TRBV3-2) and TRBJ1-2; TRBD1 is a possible D gene (6 bases). Germline V gene data show CDR1 as LGHDT and CDR2 as YNNKEL (reference sequence). CDR3 length: 16 residues. V dropped 0 bases and J dropped 4 bases, with 15 bases sitting between them. The DNA for the CDR3 is TGTGCCAGCAGCCAAGATGGGGGGGGGCGACCCTATGGCTACACCTTC. Translation: CASSQDGGGRPYGYTF.

The genes are TRBV10-2 and TRBJ2-3; 8 nucleotides align to TRBD2. There are 18 residues in the CDR3. CDR1 and CDR2 (germline): WSHSY, SAAADI. J lost 0 bases, V lost 0 bases, and 8 bases had no gene match. CDR3 coding DNA: TGCGCCAGCAGTGAGTCAAGGACTAGCCGATCTAGCACAGATACGCAGTATTTT. Protein product: CASSESRTSRSSTDTQYF.